The clone carrying this T cell receptor beta chain was found a few times. Its antigen is unknown. cDNA synthesis used the whole RNA isolate, giving expressed TCRB sequences. TCRdb's copy holds only in-frame clones and misses some; the assay was immunoSEQ multiplex PCR. The sample shows over 120,000 clones, about 13% of them seen only once. The data derive from a study of beta chain features in type 1 diabetes. Study-level points and caveats: A moderate, significant TCRB CDR3 shortening appeared in type 1 diabetes across four CD4+ subsets. Fewer insertions but more deletions were seen at VDJ junctions in type 1 diabetes patients.

Trimming took 2 bases from V and 2 from J, leaving 10 bases between them. There are 14 residues in the CDR3. In germline, CDR1 is GTSNPN, CDR2 SVGIG (reference sequence). The clonotype was recovered from a man aged 18 to 35 with type 1 diabetes. The rearrangement uses TRBV30 and TRBJ1-5; D gene unclear. Sequences were obtained from central memory CD4+ T cells from blood. The CDR3 coding sequence is TGTGCCTGGAGTTACGGGCAGGGCAATCAGCCCCAGCATTTT. Protein product: CAWSYGQGNQPQHF.